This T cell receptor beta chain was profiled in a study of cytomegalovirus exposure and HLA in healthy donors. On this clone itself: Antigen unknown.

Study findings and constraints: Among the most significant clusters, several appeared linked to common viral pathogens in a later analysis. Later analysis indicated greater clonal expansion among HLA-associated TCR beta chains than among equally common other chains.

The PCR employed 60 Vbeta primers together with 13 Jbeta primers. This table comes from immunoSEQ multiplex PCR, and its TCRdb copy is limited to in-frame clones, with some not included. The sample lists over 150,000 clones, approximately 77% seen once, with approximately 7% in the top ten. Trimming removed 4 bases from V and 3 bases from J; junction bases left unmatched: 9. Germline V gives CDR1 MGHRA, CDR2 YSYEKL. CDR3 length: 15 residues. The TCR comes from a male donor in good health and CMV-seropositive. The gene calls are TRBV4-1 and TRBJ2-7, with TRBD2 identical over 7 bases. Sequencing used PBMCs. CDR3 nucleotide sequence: TGCGCCAGCAGCCCCTGGGAGGGTATTCGCTACGAGCAGTACTTC. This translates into CASSPWEGIRYEQYF.